The 18 T cell receptor beta chains below all came from one sample that was sequenced in a study of blood T cell repertoires in COVID-19 (dated by TCRdb to about 2020). The library relied on the immunoSEQ multiplex PCR assay. TCRdb's version of the immuneACCESS table is confined to in-frame rearrangements and falls short of the full clone set. An unresolved V gene accounts for under half of the shortfall where checked; the remainder is of unknown origin. The sample has roughly 100,000 clones on record, roughly nine tenths of them singletons. The ten largest make up 5% to 7.5% of the sample. The sample consisted of peripheral blood. The receptor source for this set is a human donor in a cohort sampled during active COVID-19.

This clone was counted a few times. The chain's CDR3 is CASSQGDSFSPLHF. DNA of the CDR3: TGCGCCAGCAGCCAAGGGGACTCATTTTCACCCCTCCACTTT. The chain joins TRBV4-1 to TRBJ1-6, with D maybe TRBD1 (5 bases). CDR1 is MGHRA and CDR2 is YSYEKL in the germline V gene. This CDR3 is 14 amino acids long. Between the trimmed V and J ends, which lost 1 base and 9 bases, there was a span of 10 bases.

V gene TRBV3-1 (or the pseudogene TRBV3-2) combines with J gene TRBJ1-1; 9 positions match TRBD1. V lost 0 bases to trimming and J lost 3 bases; unmatched junction nucleotides: 17. The CDR3 runs to 20 residues. CDR1 and CDR2 from the germline V gene are LGHDT and YNNKEL (reference sequence). CDR3 in amino acids: CASSQDLRKQGARRDTEAFF. CDR3 DNA sequence: TGTGCCAGCAGCCAAGATCTGAGAAAACAGGGGGCACGACGGGACACTGAAGCTTTCTTT.

In its sample, this clone was seen once. V is TRBV19 and J is TRBJ1-1, with D perhaps TRBD1 (6 bases). Germline V gene sequence: CDR1 LNHDA, CDR2 SQIVND (reference sequence). V was cut by 2 bases and J by 4 bases, with 8 bases left in between. The CDR3 is 13 residues long. CDR3 DNA sequence: TGTGCCAGTAGTATACAGGGGAGCACTGAAGCTTTCTTT. It translates to CASSIQGSTEAFF.

The CDR3 DNA follows: TGTGCCAGCAGCTTGGTGTTAGCGGGCGGGCAGTACTTC. This encodes CASSLVLAGGQYF. The chain recombines TRBV5-6 with TRBJ2-7; TRBD2 aligns across 7 bases. In germline, CDR1 is SGHDT, CDR2 YYEEEE. This CDR3 is built from 13 residues. The ends lost 0 bases at V and 9 bases at J; junction bases unmatched: 6. The whole variable domain, remainder taken from reference TRBV5-6 and TRBJ2-7, is DAGVTQSPTHLIKTRGQQVTLRCSPKSGHDTVSWYQQALGQGPQFIFQYYEEEERQRGNFPDRFSGHQFPNYSSELNVNALLLGDSALYLCASSLVLAGGQYFGPGTRLTVT.

The CDR3 sequence: CASSFGTIDGELFF. As DNA, the CDR3 is TGTGCCAGCAGCTTTGGGACAATCGACGGGGAGCTGTTTTTT. This chain connects TRBV5-4 to TRBJ2-2; TRBD1 might be the D (6 bases). The CDR3 has 14 residues. Trimming cost V 2 bases and J 7 bases, with 12 bases left between them. From germline, CDR1 is SGHNT and CDR2 YYREEE (reference sequence).

The V call is TRBV6-6, the J call TRBJ2-7; 7 bases match TRBD1. The CDR3 has 15 residues. V shed 0 bases and J 2 bases; nucleotides not matched to a gene: 4. The V gene's germline CDR1 is MNHNY and CDR2 SVGAGI (reference sequence). For the CDR3, the DNA is TGTGCCAGCAGTTACTCGACAGGGTATGCCTACGAGCAGTACTTC. Translated: CASSYSTGYAYEQYF.

This chain links TRBV6-5 with TRBJ2-7; TRBD1 is a possible D gene (5 bases). The CDR3 is 16 residues long. V was trimmed by 0 bases and J by 2 bases, leaving 14 bases between them. CDR1 and CDR2 from the germline V gene are MNHEY and SVGAGI. The CDR3 reads CASSYSSGRETYEQYF. In DNA, the CDR3 is TGTGCCAGCAGTTACTCGTCAGGGCGAGAGACCTACGAGCAGTACTTC.

The J gene is TRBJ2-7, the V gene TRBV28, with D perhaps matching TRBD1 (6 bases). With 6 bases removed from V and 1 base from J, the gap between germline ends came to 10 bases. The CDR3 has 13 residues. Germline V gives CDR1 MDHEN, CDR2 SYDVKM. The CDR3 coding sequence is TGTGCCAGCAGGACCGGGACATCCTACGAGCAGTACTTC. This codes for CASRTGTSYEQYF.

The chain has TRBV28 and TRBJ1-2, with unresolved D. The CDR3 is 12 residues long. Germline V gene data show CDR1 as MDHEN and CDR2 as SYDVKM. The V end lost 6 bases, the J end lost 2 bases, and 7 bases lay between the germline ends. CDR3 sequence reads: CASSRRNYGYTF. For the CDR3, the DNA is TGTGCCAGCAGCCGCAGAAACTATGGCTACACCTTC.

In DNA, the CDR3 is TGTGCCAGCAGCCCGGCTTGGGCGGGAGAGACCCAGTACTTC. This encodes CASSPAWAGETQYF. The chain has TRBV7-8 and TRBJ2-5; tentative D call: TRBD2 (5 bases). The V end was cut by 5 bases, the J end by 4 bases, with 14 bases between. The CDR3 has 14 amino acids. Germline CDR1 is SGHVS and CDR2 is FQNEAQ.

The chain has TRBV5-4 and TRBJ1-1; a possible D gene is TRBD1 (6 bases). The germline V gene encodes CDR1 SGHNT and CDR2 YYREEE (reference sequence). The CDR3 totals 16 residues. V was trimmed by 4 bases and J by 0 bases, leaving 16 bases between them. The CDR3 spells CASSTPRGTLNTEAFF. The CDR3 region has the DNA TGTGCCAGCAGCACCCCGAGGGGGACACTGAACACTGAAGCTTTCTTT.

The chain carries TRBV19 and TRBJ1-1, with a tentative D call TRBD1 (5 bases). Germline V gene lookup returns CDR1 LNHDA and CDR2 SQIVND (reference sequence). Trimming took off 3 bases at V and 1 base at J, with 12 bases between the two ends. This CDR3 is built from 15 residues. CDR3 bases: TGTGCCAGTAGTATCTCGGGACTGAAGAACACTGAAGCTTTCTTT. As protein: CASSISGLKNTEAFF. The entire variable domain, with the rest obtained from reference TRBV19 and TRBJ1-1, is as follows: DGGITQSPKYLFRKEGQNVTLSCEQNLNHDAMYWYRQDPGQGLRLIYYSQIVNDFQKGDIAEGYSVSREKKESFPLTVTSAQKNPTAFYLCASSISGLKNTEAFFGQGTRLTVV.

The chain combines TRBV9 with TRBJ2-3; 9 nucleotides match TRBD1. Germline assignment: CDR1 SGDLS and CDR2 YYNGEE. Losses at the gene ends were 4 bases for V and 5 bases for J; bases not matched to a gene: 8. The CDR3 runs to 15 residues. The CDR3 coding sequence is TGTGCCAGCAGCCCGCCGGGACAGGGCGGAGATACGCAGTATTTT. Amino acids: CASSPPGQGGDTQYF.

This clone was seen a single time. V gene TRBV6-6 combines with J gene TRBJ1-5; 9 nucleotides line up with TRBD1. CDR1 and CDR2 from the germline V gene are MNHNY and SVGAGI (reference sequence). CDR3 length equals 14 residues. The J segment lost 6 bases and the V segment lost 3 bases, leaving 3 bases of the junction unmatched. For the CDR3, the DNA is TGTGCCAGCAGTTATACAGGGGGCCCTCAGCCCCAGCATTTT. It yields the protein CASSYTGGPQPQHF.

V is TRBV30 and J is TRBJ2-7; TRBD1 aligns across 10 bases. The CDR3 has 12 amino acids. Trimming cost V 3 bases and J 5 bases; bases outside gene matches: 1. Germline V gives CDR1 GTSNPN, CDR2 SVGIG (reference sequence). The CDR3: CAWRDRGDEQYF. The DNA of the CDR3 is TGTGCCTGGAGGGACAGGGGGGACGAGCAGTACTTC.

The chain joins TRBV30 to TRBJ2-3; 8 nucleotides match TRBD2. The germline CDR1 and CDR2 sequences are GTSNPN and SVGIG (reference sequence). The CDR3 is made up of 14 amino acids. V was pared by 5 bases and J by 4 bases, with 8 bases of the junction left unmatched. CDR3 coding DNA: TGTGCCTGGGAGCCGGGACTAGAGTCAGATACGCAGTATTTT. Its translation is CAWEPGLESDTQYF.

The rearrangement joins TRBV27 to TRBJ2-5, with TRBD2 matching 13 bases. The CDR3 covers 17 residues. The V and J ends lost 2 bases and 2 bases, in that order; junction bases with no gene match: 5. Germline lookup yields CDR1 MNHEY and CDR2 SMNVEV (reference sequence). The CDR3, as DNA: TGTGCCAGCAGTTTAATGGGACTAGCGGGGCTACAAGAGACCCAGTACTTC. This codes for CASSLMGLAGLQETQYF.

V and J are TRBV4-1 and TRBJ2-1; D remains unclear. CDR3 length equals 16 residues. Germline V gives CDR1 MGHRA, CDR2 YSYEKL. V was trimmed by 6 bases and J by 0 bases, leaving 15 bases between them. The CDR3 DNA reads as TGCGCCAGCAGTCCCCTTCCACCGAGCTCCTACAATGAGCAGTTCTTC. Its protein product is CASSPLPPSSYNEQFF.